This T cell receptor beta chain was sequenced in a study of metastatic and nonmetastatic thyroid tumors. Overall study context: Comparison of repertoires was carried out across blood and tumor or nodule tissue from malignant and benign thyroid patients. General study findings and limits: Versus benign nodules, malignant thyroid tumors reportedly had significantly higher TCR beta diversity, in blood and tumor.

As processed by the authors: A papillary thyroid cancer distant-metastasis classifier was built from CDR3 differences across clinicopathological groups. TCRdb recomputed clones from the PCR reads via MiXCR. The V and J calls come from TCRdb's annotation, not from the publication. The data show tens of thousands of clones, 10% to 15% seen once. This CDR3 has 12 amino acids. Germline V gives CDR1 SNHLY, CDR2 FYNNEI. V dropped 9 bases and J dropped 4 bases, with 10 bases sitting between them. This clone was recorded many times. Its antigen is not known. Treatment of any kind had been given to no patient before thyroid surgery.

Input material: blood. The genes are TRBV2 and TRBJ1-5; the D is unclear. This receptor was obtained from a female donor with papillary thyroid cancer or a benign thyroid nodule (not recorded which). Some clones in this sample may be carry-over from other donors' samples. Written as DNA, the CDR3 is TGTGCCAGTTCGGACGGAAATCAGCCCCAGCATTTT. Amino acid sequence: CASSDGNQPQHF.